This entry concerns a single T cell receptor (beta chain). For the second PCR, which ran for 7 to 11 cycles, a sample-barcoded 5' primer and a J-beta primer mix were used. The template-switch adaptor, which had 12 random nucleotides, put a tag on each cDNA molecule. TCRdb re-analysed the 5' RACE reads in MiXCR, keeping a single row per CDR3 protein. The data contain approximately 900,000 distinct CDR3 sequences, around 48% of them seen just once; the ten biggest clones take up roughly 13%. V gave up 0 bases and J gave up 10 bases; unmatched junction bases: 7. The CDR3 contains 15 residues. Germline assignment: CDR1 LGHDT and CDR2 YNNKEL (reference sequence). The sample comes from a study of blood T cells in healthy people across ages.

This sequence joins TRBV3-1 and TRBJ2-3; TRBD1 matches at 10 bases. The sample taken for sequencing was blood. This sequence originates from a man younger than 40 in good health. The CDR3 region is CASSQDRDRGNSQYF. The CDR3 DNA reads TGTGCCAGCAGCCAAGATAGGGACAGGGGCAATTCGCAGTATTTT.